The clone carrying this T cell receptor beta chain was seen a few times. Its antigen remains unknown. Germline V gene data show CDR1 as DFQATT and CDR2 as SNEGSKA (reference sequence). CDR3 length: 14 amino acids. PCR was performed a second time for roughly 6 to 12 cycles using a sample-barcoded 5' primer and a J-beta primer mix. Samples each returned at least 3 million CDR3-containing paired-end reads. TCRdb reprocessed the 5' RACE reads via MiXCR and lists one record per CDR3 protein. Altogether roughly 1.5 million distinct CDR3 sequences are present, 35% to 45% being singletons, with the ten largest covering 4%. Total RNA extraction produced at least 5.5 micrograms (per sample) for the study. The sample comes from a study of blood T cells in healthy people across ages. Overall study results and limits: Diversity was higher, and naive CD4+ cells more numerous, in long-lived donors than in aged donors. Per million T cells, TCR beta diversity dropped about linearly as age rose.

This receptor was identified in a young woman in good health. Sequences were obtained from blood. The rearrangement joins TRBV20-1 to TRBJ2-4; 7 nucleotides align to TRBD1. The J call may be in error: the DNA end matches TRBJ2-7 better. CDR3 protein: CSARSPTGTYEQYF. DNA for the CDR3: TGCAGTGCTAGATCCCCGACAGGGACCTACGAGCAGTACTTC.